The rows below give T cell receptor beta chains drawn from one sample of a study of CD8 T cells in Susac syndrome. A single record per CDR3 protein comes from TCRdb applying MiXCR to the immunoSEQ multiplex PCR reads. This table holds roughly 200,000 distinct CDR3 sequences, 90% to 95% found once. Sequences were obtained from CD4+ T cells from PBMCs. The receptors come from a human donor in good health. Both conserved end residues are part of each CDR3. A D gene is named only where the DNA matches it firmly.

d_call j_call v_call cdr3_aa cdr3_nt
NA TRBJ2-7 TRBV20-1 CSASLSLGGSYEQYF TGCAGTGCTAGTTTATCTTTGGGCGGATCCTACGAGCAGTACTTC
NA TRBJ2-5 TRBV27 CARKRETQYF TGTGCCAGGAAACGGGAGACCCAGTACTTC
NA TRBJ2-7 TRBV4-1 CASSQVTAGSSYEQYF TGCGCCAGCAGCCAAGTTACCGCGGGGAGCTCCTACGAGCAGTACTTC
NA TRBJ2-4 TRBV20-1 CSAWVRNIQYF TGCAGTGCTTGGGTCAGAAACATTCAGTACTTC
NA TRBJ2-4 TRBV18 CASSPPSKSDIQYF TGTGCCAGCTCACCACCGTCTAAGTCGGACATTCAGTACTTC
NA TRBJ2-7 TRBV5-1 CASSPIQQGAGEQYF TGCGCCAGCAGCCCGATTCAACAGGGAGCGGGGGAGCAGTACTTC
NA TRBJ2-1 TRBV19 CASSTNRVNEQFF TGTGCCAGTAGTACGAACAGGGTCAATGAGCAGTTCTTC
NA TRBJ2-3 TRBV29-1 CSSGEGKSTDTQYF TGCAGCTCCGGTGAGGGAAAGTCCACAGATACGCAGTATTTT
NA TRBJ2-3 TRBV14 CASTLNVGTDTQYF TGTGCCAGCACCCTGAACGTGGGGACAGATACGCAGTATTTT
NA TRBJ2-1 TRBV3-1 CASSQDRSSYNEQFF TGTGCCAGCAGCCAAGACAGGAGCTCCTACAATGAGCAGTTCTTC
NA TRBJ1-1 TRBV28 CASSPRGGVDTEAFF TGTGCCAGCAGCCCTCGGGGGGGCGTGGACACTGAAGCTTTCTTT
NA TRBJ2-3 TRBV20-1 CSARGGRRLTDTQYF TGCAGTGCTAGAGGTGGGAGGCGGCTCACAGATACGCAGTATTTT
TRBD2 TRBJ2-1 TRBV6-2/TRBV6-3 CASRSGGTGNEQFF TGTGCCAGCAGAAGCGGGGGGACGGGCAATGAGCAGTTCTTC
NA TRBJ1-2 TRBV29-1 CSVGGYTF TGCAGCGTCGGAGGCTACACCTTC
NA TRBJ2-1 TRBV30 CAWSQLGPIGEQFF TGTGCCTGGAGTCAATTGGGGCCTATCGGTGAGCAGTTCTTC
TRBD2 TRBJ2-5 TRBV5-4 CASSILAGGGERETQYF TGTGCCAGCAGCATACTAGCGGGAGGGGGAGAACGAGAGACCCAGTACTTC
NA TRBJ2-3 TRBV7-8 CASSLDRGPQTAQYF TGTGCCAGCAGCCTCGACAGAGGCCCTCAAACGGCGCAGTATTTT
NA TRBJ2-1 TRBV27 CASTDYGRGNEQFF TGTGCCAGCACGGATTACGGCAGGGGTAATGAGCAGTTCTTC
TRBD1 TRBJ2-3 TRBV29-1 CSAGTGADTQYF TGCAGCGCCGGGACAGGGGCAGATACGCAGTATTTT
NA TRBJ1-1 TRBV20-1 CSAGGGQLNTEAFF TGCAGTGCTGGGGGCGGACAGTTGAACACTGAAGCTTTCTTT
NA TRBJ1-4 TRBV5-1 CASSEGPDEKLFF TGCGCCAGCAGCGAAGGTCCGGATGAAAAACTGTTTTTT
NA TRBJ2-5 TRBV5-6 CASSLATGWGQETQYF TGTGCCAGCAGCCTCGCGACAGGATGGGGCCAAGAGACCCAGTACTTC
NA TRBJ2-1 TRBV29-1 CSVEDRRGRPTYNEQFF TGCAGCGTTGAAGATCGGCGTGGGCGCCCGACATACAATGAGCAGTTCTTC
NA TRBJ1-2 TRBV12-3/TRBV12-4 CASSLAGRGYYGYTF TGTGCCAGCAGTTTAGCAGGGCGGGGGTACTATGGCTACACCTTC
NA TRBJ2-3 TRBV2 CASSGARQDTQYF TGTGCCAGCAGTGGGGCCCGCCAGGATACGCAGTATTTT
NA TRBJ1-1 TRBV9 CASGGLNTEAFF TGTGCCAGCGGTGGGCTGAACACTGAAGCTTTCTTT
NA TRBJ2-7 TRBV7-9 CASSLVLGESRQYF TGTGCCAGCAGCTTAGTTCTAGGGGAATCGAGACAGTACTTC
NA TRBJ1-4 TRBV7-9 CASSLGPTTNEKLFF TGTGCCAGCAGCCTTGGTCCTACAACTAATGAAAAACTGTTTTTT